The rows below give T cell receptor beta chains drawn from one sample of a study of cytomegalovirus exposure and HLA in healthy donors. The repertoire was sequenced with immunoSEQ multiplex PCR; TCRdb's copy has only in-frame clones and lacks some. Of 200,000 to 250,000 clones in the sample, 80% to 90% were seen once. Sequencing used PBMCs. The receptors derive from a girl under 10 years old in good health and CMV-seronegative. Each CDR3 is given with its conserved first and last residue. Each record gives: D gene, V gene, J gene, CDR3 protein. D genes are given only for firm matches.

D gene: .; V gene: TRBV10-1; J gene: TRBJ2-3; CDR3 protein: CASSERSGTTISTDTQYF
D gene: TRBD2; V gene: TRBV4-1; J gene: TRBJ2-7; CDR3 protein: CASSQDPLAVSSYEQYF
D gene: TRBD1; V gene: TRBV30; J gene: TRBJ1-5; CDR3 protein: CAWSVGYRGQFEQPQHF
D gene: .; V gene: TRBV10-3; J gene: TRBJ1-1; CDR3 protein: CAISESIGQMNTEAFF
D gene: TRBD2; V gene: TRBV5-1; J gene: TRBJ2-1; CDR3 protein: CASGREALWEQFF
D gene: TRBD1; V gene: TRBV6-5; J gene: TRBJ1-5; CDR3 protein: CASRPDRGLQPQHF
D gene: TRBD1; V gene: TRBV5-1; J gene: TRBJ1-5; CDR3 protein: CASSLTGTGDQPQHF
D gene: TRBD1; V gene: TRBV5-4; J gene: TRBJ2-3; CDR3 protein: CASSRRDRHTDTQYF
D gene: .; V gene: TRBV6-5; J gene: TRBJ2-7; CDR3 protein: CASSPTRSYEQYF
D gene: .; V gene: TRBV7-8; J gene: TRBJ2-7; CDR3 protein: CASSLGRGLVDEQYF
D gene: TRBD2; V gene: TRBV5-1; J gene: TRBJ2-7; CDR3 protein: CASSMGLFENEQYF
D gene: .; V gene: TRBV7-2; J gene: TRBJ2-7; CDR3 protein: CASSLEGDGEQYF
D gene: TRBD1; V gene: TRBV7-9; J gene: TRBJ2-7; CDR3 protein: CSSSLSTGGAPSYEQYF
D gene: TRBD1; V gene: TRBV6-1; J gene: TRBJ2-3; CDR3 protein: CASSDSRGKSDTQYF
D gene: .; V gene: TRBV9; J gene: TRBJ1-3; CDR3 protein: CASSVGGTGNTIYF
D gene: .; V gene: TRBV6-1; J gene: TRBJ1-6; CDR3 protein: CASSQGNYNSPLHF
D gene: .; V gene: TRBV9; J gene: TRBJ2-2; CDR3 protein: CASSVVLGPPGELFF
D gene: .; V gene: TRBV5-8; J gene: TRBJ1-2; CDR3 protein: CASSLVYGYTF
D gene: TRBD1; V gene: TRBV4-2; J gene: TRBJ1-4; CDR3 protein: CASSQETGVGEKLFF
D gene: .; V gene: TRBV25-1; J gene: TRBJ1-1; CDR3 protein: CASSTQVYTEAFF
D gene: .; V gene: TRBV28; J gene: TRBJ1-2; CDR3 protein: CASSLSTVYGYTF